The 22 T cell receptor beta chains in this list originate from one sample, sequenced in a study of blood T cells in healthy people across ages. Combining a sample-barcoded 5' primer with a J-beta primer mix, a second PCR ran for roughly 6 to 11 cycles. TCRdb independently ran MiXCR on the 5' RACE reads; one entry per CDR3 protein. Among about 800,000 distinct CDR3 sequences, 55% to 75% were seen once, and the ten largest hold approximately 23%. What was sequenced was blood. Receptors originate from a man aged 25 to 40 in good health.

This clonotype has just one count. The chain joins TRBV7-2 to TRBJ2-1, with 14 bases matching TRBD2. V lost 5 bases, J lost 5 bases, and 11 bases stayed unmatched. The CDR3 has 18 amino acids. Per germline, CDR1 SGHTA and CDR2 FQGNSA. CDR3 nucleotide sequence: TGTGCCAGCAGCCGGGGACTAGCGGGAGTACCCCGTGACAATGAGCAGTTCTTC. Translation gives CASSRGLAGVPRDNEQFF.

V usage is TRBV5-4 and J usage is TRBJ1-2; D possibly corresponds to TRBD1 (5 bases). The CDR3 covers 14 residues. V was shortened by 0 bases and J by 10 bases, with 16 bases between the two germline ends. Germline V CDR1 and CDR2: SGHNT, YYREEE (reference sequence). Here the CDR3 reads CASSLVGQLLNYTF. Written as DNA, the CDR3 is TGTGCCAGCAGCTTGGTGGGGCAGTTATTAAACTACACCTTC.

The V call is TRBV5-1, the J call TRBJ2-2, with D maybe TRBD2 (6 bases). Germline lookup yields CDR1 SGHRS and CDR2 YFSETQ. CDR3 length: 15 residues. The V end lost 4 bases, the J end lost 5 bases, and 15 bases lay between the germline ends. The CDR3 spells CASSPSALGTGELFF. The CDR3 DNA reads TGCGCCAGCAGCCCTAGCGCGCTGGGGACCGGGGAGCTGTTTTTT.

This clonotype has a single count. The chain carries TRBV20-1 and TRBJ2-7; D unresolved. The length of the CDR3 is 13 residues. From germline, CDR1 is DFQATT and CDR2 SNEGSKA (reference sequence). Trimming took off 6 bases at V and 2 bases at J, with 14 bases between the two ends. CDR3 protein: CSAISEIAYEQYF. The CDR3 DNA reads TGCAGTGCCATCAGCGAAATCGCCTACGAGCAGTACTTC.

This chain joins TRBV20-1 and TRBJ2-5; D gene unclear. Germline assignment: CDR1 DFQATT and CDR2 SNEGSKA (reference sequence). The CDR3 spans 12 residues. V lost 2 bases and J 2 bases, leaving 6 bases between the germline ends. In DNA, the CDR3 is TGCAGTGCTAGATTTGGGCAAGAGACCCAGTACTTC. It yields the protein CSARFGQETQYF.

This clonotype was picked up one time. This chain joins TRBV5-1 and TRBJ2-7; 8 positions agree with TRBD2. V dropped 4 bases and J dropped 10; count of bases not matched to a gene: 10. Germline V gene sequence: CDR1 SGHRS, CDR2 YFSETQ. The CDR3 is made up of 13 amino acids. The DNA of the CDR3 is TGCGCCAGCAGCCGGGCAAGCGGGAGTATCCAGTACTTC. Translating it yields CASSRASGSIQYF.

The chain employs TRBV28 and TRBJ2-1, with a tentative D call TRBD2 (6 bases). Germline V gene data show CDR1 as MDHEN and CDR2 as SYDVKM. The V and J ends lost 6 bases and 9 bases respectively, with 12 bases between them. The CDR3 length is 12 residues. In nucleotides, the CDR3 is TGTGCCAGCAGCCCGGACTACGGTGAGCAGTTCTTC. Protein product: CASSPDYGEQFF.

Only one count was recorded for this clonotype. This chain joins TRBV28 and TRBJ2-7; 11 bases are shared with TRBD2. The end of the DNA fits TRBJ2-5 better, so the J call may be wrong. The length of the CDR3 is 15 residues. Germline CDR1 is MDHEN and CDR2 is SYDVKM. This chain's CDR3 is CASSFPTSGRQTQYF. The CDR3, as DNA: TGTGCCAGCAGTTTTCCCACTAGCGGGAGACAGACCCAGTACTTC.

The chain combines TRBV3-1 with TRBJ1-2; a weak D match, TRBD1 (5 bases). V lost 3 bases, J lost 4 bases, and 15 bases lay in between. The length of the CDR3 is 15 residues. Germline values: CDR1 LGHDT, CDR2 YNNKEL (reference sequence). CDR3 sequence (DNA): TGTGCCAGCAGCCACGATTGGGCAAGGGGCTATGGCTACACCTTC. Translation: CASSHDWARGYGYTF.

This CDR3 reads CASSKGEGALEQPQHF. CDR3 in DNA: TGTGCCAGCAGCAAAGGGGAGGGGGCTTTGGAGCAGCCCCAGCATTTT. The chain carries TRBV7-9 and TRBJ1-5; 7 positions match TRBD1. The CDR3 has 16 residues. V lost 5 bases, J lost 7 bases, and 14 bases stayed unmatched. CDR1 is SEHNR and CDR2 is FQNEAQ in the germline V gene (reference sequence).

The chain combines TRBV6-5 with TRBJ1-4; 8 bases line up with TRBD1. J was trimmed by 1 base and V by 0 bases; bases with no gene match: 10. This CDR3 has 19 residues. Germline V gene lookup returns CDR1 MNHEY and CDR2 SVGAGI. DNA for the CDR3: TGTGCCAGCAGTTACTCTTACGGACAGGGAGGTCGAACTAATGAAAAACTGTTTTTT. Translating gives CASSYSYGQGGRTNEKLFF.

The rearrangement links TRBV5-6 to TRBJ2-4; a weak D match, TRBD2 (5 bases). In germline, CDR1 is SGHDT, CDR2 YYEEEE. The V and J ends lost 6 bases and 1 base respectively, with 11 bases between them. CDR3 length: 14 residues. For the CDR3, the DNA is TGTGCCAGCATTTCGAGGGTGGCCAAAAACATTCAGTACTTC. The encoded protein is CASISRVAKNIQYF.

The chain carries TRBV6-2 or TRBV6-3 and TRBJ2-1; 7 bases align to TRBD2. CDR1 is MNHEY and CDR2 is SVGEGT in the germline V gene. The CDR3 contains 16 residues. Germline trimming cut 6 bases from V and 6 bases from J; bases unmatched to any gene: 14. The CDR3 nucleotides read TGTGCCAGCAGCCCTTACAAGGGGAGGGATATCAATGAGCAGTTCTTC. It is translated as CASSPYKGRDINEQFF.

The CDR3 here is CASSQPGIETQYF. In DNA form, the CDR3 reads TGTGCCAGCAGCCAGCCTGGGATAGAGACCCAGTACTTC. The chain couples TRBV4-2 to TRBJ2-5; D is ambiguous. In germline, CDR1 is LGHNA, CDR2 YNFKEQ. This CDR3 has 13 amino acids. With 3 bases removed from V and 4 bases from J, the gap between germline ends came to 9 bases.

The chain recombines TRBV7-9 with TRBJ2-7; possible D gene TRBD1, 5 bases. Germline values: CDR1 SEHNR, CDR2 FQNEAQ (reference sequence). This CDR3 comprises 12 residues. With 6 bases removed from V and 5 bases from J, the gap between germline ends came to 11 bases. The CDR3 DNA is TGTGCCAGCAGGTCAGGGATCAACGAGCAGTACTTC. Its protein product is CASRSGINEQYF.

This clonotype came up once. The chain recombines TRBV6-6 with TRBJ1-1; D is possibly TRBD1 (5 bases). Germline V lookup: CDR1 MNHNY, CDR2 SVGAGI (reference sequence). V was shortened by 2 bases and J by 5 bases, with 15 bases between the two germline ends. This CDR3 is built from 15 residues. The CDR3 region is CASSYQEGRGTEAFF. In nucleotides, the CDR3 is TGTGCCAGCAGTTACCAGGAGGGACGAGGTACTGAAGCTTTCTTT.

This chain joins TRBV5-1 and TRBJ2-6; possibly TRBD2 for D (5 bases). The germline gives CDR1 SGHRS, CDR2 YFSETQ. Trimming cost V 0 bases and J 0 bases, with 13 bases left between them. This CDR3 contains 18 residues. The CDR3 loop reads CASSLAGGQASGANVLTF. CDR3 coding DNA: TGCGCCAGCAGCTTGGCCGGCGGGCAGGCCTCTGGGGCCAACGTCCTGACTTTC.

The chain joins TRBV7-2 to TRBJ2-1; TRBD1 might be the D (6 bases). V gave up 5 bases and J gave up 13 bases, with 15 bases separating them. The CDR3 contains 12 residues. Germline V lookup: CDR1 SGHTA, CDR2 FQGNSA. CDR3 amino acids: CASSHEGVRQFF. The CDR3 DNA reads TGTGCCAGCAGCCACGAGGGGGTTAGACAGTTCTTC. The full variable domain, its missing parts supplied by reference TRBV7-2 and TRBJ2-1, is GAGVSQSPSNKVTEKGKDVELRCDPISGHTALYWYRQSLGQGLEFLIYFQGNSAPDKSGLPSDRFSAERTGGSVSTLTIQRTQQEDSAVYLCASSHEGVRQFFGPGTRLTVL.

This clonotype appeared a single time. The chain has TRBV9 and TRBJ2-3; D call uncertain. Trimming shortened V by 8 bases and J by 0 bases, and 25 bases separated the two germline ends. Looked up from germline, CDR1 is SGDLS and CDR2 is YYNGEE. The CDR3 is 18 residues long. The CDR3 DNA reads TGTGCCAGTAGCAAGAACAAATTGCGCCCATCAAGCACAGATACGCAGTATTTT. Its translation is CASSKNKLRPSSTDTQYF.

The chain links TRBV20-1 to TRBJ2-1, with 8 bases identical to TRBD2. The germline gives CDR1 DFQATT, CDR2 SNEGSKA (reference sequence). The CDR3 has 15 amino acids. With V trimmed by 5 bases and J by 6 bases, 12 bases remained unmatched. In DNA form, the CDR3 reads TGCAGTGCTGAAAGCACCAGCGGGGGCTTCAATGAGCAGTTCTTC. It is translated as CSAESTSGGFNEQFF.

The chain links TRBV28 to TRBJ2-7; D is possibly TRBD1 or TRBD2 (7 bases each). This CDR3 spans 14 amino acids. CDR1 and CDR2 (germline): MDHEN, SYDVKM. The V end was cut by 6 bases, the J end by 6 bases, with 18 bases between. The CDR3 DNA sequence: TGTGCCAGCAGGGAGACAGGGAGGGTTGGCGAGCAGTACTTC. Translated, it gives CASRETGRVGEQYF.

J is TRBJ2-1 and V is TRBV4-3; no reliable D call. Germline assignment: CDR1 LGHNA and CDR2 YSLEER. The CDR3 consists of 16 residues. V lost 0 bases and J lost 4, with 13 bases in between. CDR3 in DNA: TGCGCCAGCAGCCAAGACCCTGGCGGTCCGTACAATGAGCAGTTCTTC. It translates to CASSQDPGGPYNEQFF.